Presented here are 30 T cell receptor beta chains from one specimen sequenced in a study of response to subunit inactivated influenza vaccine. MiXCR was run by TCRdb on the RT-PCR reads, yielding one entry per CDR3 protein. This sample yields 600,000 to 700,000 distinct CDR3 sequences, of which 14% are seen a single time; less than 9% belongs to the top ten. Material: PBMCs from blood, obtained around two weeks before vaccination. All receptors come from a man aged 45-60 years who received an inactivated influenza vaccine.

Only a few counts were recorded for this clonotype. V is TRBV4-3 and J is TRBJ1-2; no firm D call. This CDR3 has 15 amino acids. The V end lost 2 bases, the J end lost 4 bases, and 14 bases lay between the germline ends. Germline CDR1 reads LGHNA; CDR2 reads YSLEER. The DNA for the CDR3 is TGCGCCAGCAGCCAACAAACCTGGGGAGGCTATGGCTACACCTTC. Translated: CASSQQTWGGYGYTF.

The rearrangement links TRBV12-3 or TRBV12-4 to TRBJ2-2, with a possible D match to TRBD2 (6 bases). V dropped 6 bases and J dropped 0 bases, with 14 bases sitting between them. The CDR3 runs 16 residues. The CDR3 DNA reads TGTGCCAGCAGCCCAGGAGGGGCCGCGAACACCGGGGAGCTGTTTTTT. Protein: CASSPGGAANTGELFF.

The rearrangement joins TRBV27 to TRBJ2-1, with 8 bases identical to TRBD2. Germline V gives CDR1 MNHEY, CDR2 SMNVEV (reference sequence). The CDR3 spans 15 residues. With 3 bases clipped from V and 4 bases from J, the junction kept 5 bases outside the gene matches. CDR3 nucleotide sequence: TGTGCCAGCAGTTTTGGACTAGCAGGTTACAATGAGCAGTTCTTC. Protein sequence: CASSFGLAGYNEQFF.

This clonotype was counted between two and nine times. The rearrangement links TRBV5-1 to TRBJ2-1; no clear D. There are 12 residues in the CDR3. Trimming stripped 4 bases from V and 6 bases from J, with 8 bases between. The germline V gene has CDR1 SGHRS and CDR2 YFSETQ. The CDR3 is CASSGKSNEQFF. The CDR3 DNA reads TGCGCCAGCAGCGGAAAATCCAATGAGCAGTTCTTC.

This clonotype was seen many times. The rearrangement joins TRBV5-1 to TRBJ2-4, with 7 bases aligning to TRBD1. The CDR3 consists of 17 residues. J was trimmed by 1 base and V by 1 base; bases with no gene match: 8. Germline V gene sequence: CDR1 SGHRS, CDR2 YFSETQ. CDR3 DNA sequence: TGCGCCAGCAGCTTGTTGGTGACAGGGCAGGCCAAAAACATTCAGTACTTC. Its protein is CASSLLVTGQAKNIQYF.

This clonotype was seen a handful of times. This rearrangement joins TRBV4-1 to TRBJ2-3; 7 nucleotides align to TRBD1. This CDR3 spans 15 amino acids. V was pared by 5 bases and J by 0 bases, with 5 bases of the junction left unmatched. Germline-derived CDR1 and CDR2 are MGHRA and YSYEKL. The CDR3 is CASSNQGVSTDTQYF. CDR3 coding DNA: TGCGCCAGCAGCAATCAGGGGGTCAGCACAGATACGCAGTATTTT.

This clonotype occurred once. V and J are TRBV7-8 and TRBJ2-1, with D possibly TRBD2 on 5 matching bases. The CDR3 extends over 19 amino acids. The germline V gene has CDR1 SGHVS and CDR2 FQNEAQ. The ends were cut back, 2 bases at V and 0 bases at J, with 20 bases in the middle. The CDR3 DNA sequence: TGTGCCAGCAGCTTACCTTCTTCTCCAGCGGAGTCCTCCTACAATGAGCAGTTCTTC. It encodes CASSLPSSPAESSYNEQFF.

This clonotype has more than one count but fewer than ten. V and J are TRBV11-2 and TRBJ2-3; a weak D match, TRBD1 (5 bases). The germline V and J ends were trimmed by 4 bases and 6 bases, with 20 bases remaining between them. Germline V gene lookup returns CDR1 SGHAT and CDR2 FQNNGV. This CDR3 region has 16 residues. The CDR3 DNA follows: TGTGCCAGCAGCTCAGGGTTTTATTGGGGTGGGGATACGCAGTATTTT. Translated, it gives CASSSGFYWGGDTQYF.

The chain uses TRBV4-2 and TRBJ2-1, with 7 nucleotides matching TRBD2. CDR3 length: 13 residues. The ends lost 4 bases at V and 10 bases at J; junction bases unmatched: 7. Per the germline V gene, CDR1 is LGHNA and CDR2 is YNFKEQ. The CDR3 loop reads CASSPGYGGEQFF. CDR3 sequence (DNA): TGTGCCAGCAGCCCGGGGTACGGGGGGGAGCAGTTCTTC.

This clonotype was seen at least ten times. V is TRBV10-3 and J is TRBJ1-6; TRBD1 matches at 7 bases. The germline gives CDR1 ENHRY, CDR2 SYGVKD. This CDR3 spans 13 amino acids. Trimming at V came to 6 bases and at J to 12 bases, leaving 8 bases not matched to a gene. The CDR3 DNA is TGTGCCATCAGGGAGACAGGGAGTGTACCCCTCCACTTT. Its protein product is CAIRETGSVPLHF.

J is TRBJ2-5 and V is TRBV5-5, with a weak D call TRBD2 (6 bases). The CDR3 is 14 amino acids. CDR1 is SGHKS and CDR2 is YYEKEE in the germline V gene (reference sequence). V lost 4 bases and J lost 3, with 13 bases in between. CDR3 bases: TGTGCCAGCAGCCCCGGAGGGTGGGAAGAGACCCAGTACTTC. It yields the protein CASSPGGWEETQYF.

This clonotype has at least ten counts. The genes are TRBV12-3 or TRBV12-4 and TRBJ2-7; 7 bases align to TRBD2. The CDR3 runs to 15 residues. With V trimmed by 6 bases and J by 5 bases, 13 bases remained unmatched. This CDR3 reads CASSVGGLVHDEQYF. CDR3 in DNA: TGTGCCAGCAGCGTCGGGGGGTTGGTTCACGACGAGCAGTACTTC.

V and J are TRBV9 and TRBJ2-5, with TRBD2 as a possible D gene (6 bases). Germline V gene sequence: CDR1 SGDLS, CDR2 YYNGEE. V gave up 0 bases and J gave up 5 bases, with 14 bases separating them. The CDR3 totals 15 residues. The CDR3 spells CASSVDLGGLETQYF. The DNA of the CDR3 is TGTGCCAGCAGCGTAGATCTGGGGGGATTGGAGACCCAGTACTTC.

The sample holds many counts of this clonotype. The V gene is TRBV25-1, the J gene TRBJ1-1; D is perhaps TRBD1 (5 bases). The germline gives CDR1 MGHDK, CDR2 SYGVNS. Trimming removed 1 base at V and 0 bases at J, with 12 bases between. The CDR3 is made up of 16 amino acids. The CDR3 region is CASSESTNRMNTEAFF. In DNA, the CDR3 is TGTGCCAGCAGTGAATCAACAAACAGGATGAACACTGAAGCTTTCTTT.

The V call is TRBV7-2, the J call TRBJ1-6; D not certain. Trimming took 7 bases from V and 7 from J, leaving 11 bases between them. The CDR3 consists of 13 residues. CDR1 SGHTA and CDR2 FQGNSA come from the germline V gene. This CDR3 reads CASTITGNSPLHF. The CDR3, as DNA: TGTGCCAGCACCATTACGGGGAATTCACCCCTCCACTTT.

In this sample, this clonotype turned up many times. This chain links TRBV29-1 with TRBJ2-1; D gene unclear. V was cut by 5 bases and J by 4 bases, with 15 bases left in between. CDR3 length: 14 residues. Germline V gene sequence: CDR1 SQVTM, CDR2 ANQGSEA. CDR3 sequence: CSVTYRSLYNEQFF. CDR3 nucleotides: TGCAGCGTTACATATCGGTCACTATACAATGAGCAGTTCTTC.

The table lists this clonotype with many counts. The chain joins TRBV12-3 or TRBV12-4 to TRBJ1-4, with a tentative D call TRBD1 (5 bases). The CDR3 covers 13 residues. V gave up 7 bases and J gave up 8 bases, with 14 bases separating them. The DNA for the CDR3 is TGTGCCAGCAACCACGGGGCCGGAGAAAAACTGTTTTTT. Protein: CASNHGAGEKLFF.

This clonotype was counted ten times or more. The V gene is TRBV5-6, the J gene TRBJ2-2, with a possible D match to TRBD2 (6 bases). Looked up from germline, CDR1 is SGHDT and CDR2 is YYEEEE. This CDR3 comprises 14 residues. Trimming stripped 1 base from V and 5 bases from J, with 9 bases between. The CDR3 region is CASSLKGGTGELFF. CDR3 DNA sequence: TGTGCCAGCAGCTTGAAGGGAGGAACCGGGGAGCTGTTTTTT.

Many counts were recorded for this clonotype. The chain joins TRBV12-3 or TRBV12-4 to TRBJ1-6, with D uncertain. This CDR3 spans 14 amino acids. The V gene lost 1 base and the J gene lost 10 bases, with 11 bases spanning the gap. The CDR3 region is CASSLGPAYSPLHF. CDR3 DNA: TGTGCCAGCAGTTTAGGTCCGGCGTACTCACCCCTCCACTTT.

The rearrangement links TRBV5-5 to TRBJ1-2; 7 bases match TRBD1. This CDR3 spans 18 amino acids. Trimming cost V 3 bases and J 0 bases; bases outside gene matches: 14. Germline CDR1 reads SGHKS; CDR2 reads YYEKEE (reference sequence). CDR3 bases: TGTGCCAGCAGCTATTTAACAAGACCGGGACAGACTAACTATGGCTACACCTTC. It encodes CASSYLTRPGQTNYGYTF.

V usage is TRBV12-3 or TRBV12-4 and J usage is TRBJ1-1; D possibly corresponds to TRBD1 (6 bases). The CDR3 covers 12 residues. V was pared by 6 bases and J by 8 bases, with 13 bases between. CDR3 sequence: CASSPFGTEAFF. The DNA of the CDR3 is TGTGCCAGCAGCCCGTTCGGGACAGAAGCTTTCTTT.

This clonotype was counted at least ten times. The chain employs TRBV27 and TRBJ2-2; D is possibly TRBD1 (5 bases). This CDR3 spans 14 amino acids. Germline V gene lookup returns CDR1 MNHEY and CDR2 SMNVEV (reference sequence). V was trimmed by 6 bases and J by 1 base, leaving 9 bases between them. The CDR3 is CASRWTMNTGELFF. CDR3 in DNA: TGTGCCAGCAGATGGACAATGAACACCGGGGAGCTGTTTTTT.

The chain uses TRBV27 and TRBJ2-3; D is perhaps TRBD2 (6 bases). This CDR3 spans 17 amino acids. CDR1 MNHEY and CDR2 SMNVEV come from the germline V gene (reference sequence). Trimming left V 6 bases short and J 2 bases short, with 21 bases between. CDR3 amino acids: CASSDTRSGRVTDTQYF. The CDR3 coding sequence is TGTGCCAGCAGCGACACCCGTAGCGGCCGGGTCACAGATACGCAGTATTTT.

This clonotype was detected only a few times. This sequence joins TRBV6-1 and TRBJ2-2; 8 bases are shared with TRBD2. The germline CDR1 and CDR2 sequences are MNHNS and SASEGT. The CDR3 runs to 16 residues. V dropped 7 bases and J dropped 1; count of bases not matched to a gene: 8. The CDR3 sequence: CASTWDGGVNTGELFF. The CDR3 bases are TGTGCCAGCACCTGGGACGGGGGGGTGAACACCGGGGAGCTGTTTTTT.

V is TRBV4-2 and J is TRBJ1-1, with 9 bases identical to TRBD1. Per germline, CDR1 LGHNA and CDR2 YNFKEQ. J lost 7 bases, V lost 0 bases, and 6 bases had no gene match. This CDR3 has 15 residues. CDR3: CASSQETGGAGEAFF. CDR3 coding DNA: TGTGCCAGCAGCCAAGAAACAGGGGGCGCAGGTGAAGCTTTCTTT.

This clonotype was found a few times. This chain links TRBV10-3 with TRBJ2-3; D uncertain. The V gene's germline CDR1 is ENHRY and CDR2 SYGVKD. The CDR3 contains 16 residues. V was pared by 4 bases and J by 0 bases, with 14 bases between. The CDR3 sequence is CAISAVRSASTDTQYF. The CDR3 DNA reads as TGTGCCATCAGTGCCGTCAGGAGTGCTAGCACAGATACGCAGTATTTT.

The rearrangement links TRBV3-1 to TRBJ1-2, with 8 bases fitting TRBD1. Germline CDR1 is LGHDT and CDR2 is YNNKEL (reference sequence). The junction had 7 bases not matched to a gene; V was cut back by 8 bases and J by 8 bases. The CDR3 is 12 residues long. The CDR3 DNA reads TGTGCCAGCGGACAGGGATTGAGAGGCTACACCTTC. Protein product: CASGQGLRGYTF.

This clonotype was picked up many times. The gene calls are TRBV10-2 and TRBJ2-5, with TRBD1 identical over 10 bases. Looked up from germline, CDR1 is WSHSY and CDR2 is SAAADI. V dropped 0 bases and J dropped 5; count of bases not matched to a gene: 3. The CDR3 is made up of 15 amino acids. The CDR3, as DNA: TGCGCCAGCAGTGAGTCGACAGGGGGCCTTGAGACCCAGTACTTC. Encoded protein: CASSESTGGLETQYF.

The chain links TRBV29-1 to TRBJ2-1; no clear D gene. Trimming pared 2 bases from V and 6 bases from J, leaving 11 bases between. The CDR3 spans 13 residues. Germline CDR1 SQVTM, CDR2 ANQGSEA. The CDR3 region has the DNA TGCAGCGTTGAATGTGAGGATCTCAATGAGCAGTTCTTC. Its translation is CSVECEDLNEQFF.

This sequence joins TRBV25-1 and TRBJ2-7; 9 bases are shared with TRBD1. The germline gives CDR1 MGHDK, CDR2 SYGVNS. CDR3 size: 14 residues. The ends lost 2 bases at V and 7 bases at J; junction bases unmatched: 6. CDR3 sequence: CASSEPGTGLEQYF. In DNA form, the CDR3 reads TGTGCCAGCAGTGAACCCGGGACAGGGCTTGAGCAGTACTTC.